This is a list of T cell receptor beta chains from one sample in a study of identical twins. TCRdb itself ran the 5' RACE reads through MiXCR, one entry per CDR3 protein. The sample gives some 900,000 distinct CDR3 sequences, 12% of which show up once; 1.5% to 2% is in the top ten. Separately, the same data were catalogued under a study of yellow fever vaccine responses in identical twins.

Input material: PBMCs. Source of these receptors: a woman under 30 in good health. The CDR3 runs from the conserved cysteine through the conserved F or W. Fields, in order: clone size, J gene, D gene, V gene, CDR3 length, CDR3 DNA, CDR3 protein. A D gene is named only where the DNA matches it firmly. Not all rows give a size; the values are once, few, many and, for expanded clones, a class.

clone size: .
J gene: TRBJ2-2
D gene: TRBD1
V gene: TRBV6-4
CDR3 length: 16
CDR3 DNA: TGTGCCAGCAGTGACTGGGACAGGGGTCACACCGGGGAGCTGTTTTTT
CDR3 protein: CASSDWDRGHTGELFF

clone size: .
J gene: TRBJ2-5
D gene: .
V gene: TRBV7-9
CDR3 length: 13
CDR3 DNA: TGTGCCAGCAGCTTTCACCCACAAGAGACCCAGTACTTC
CDR3 protein: CASSFHPQETQYF

clone size: few
J gene: TRBJ2-3
D gene: TRBD2
V gene: TRBV11-2
CDR3 length: 15
CDR3 DNA: TGTGCCAGCAGCCGACTAGCGCCAAACACAGATACGCAGTATTTT
CDR3 protein: CASSRLAPNTDTQYF

clone size: few
J gene: TRBJ2-1
D gene: .
V gene: TRBV7-8
CDR3 length: 14
CDR3 DNA: TGTGCCAGCAGCCACCGGGACAACTACAATGAGCAGTTCTTC
CDR3 protein: CASSHRDNYNEQFF

clone size: few
J gene: TRBJ2-2
D gene: TRBD1
V gene: TRBV5-1
CDR3 length: 15
CDR3 DNA: TGCGCCAGCAGCTGGGAACAGGGGGCCGCCGGGGAGCTGTTTTTT
CDR3 protein: CASSWEQGAAGELFF

clone size: .
J gene: TRBJ2-1
D gene: TRBD1
V gene: TRBV20-1
CDR3 length: 14
CDR3 DNA: TGCAGTGCTAGGGACAGGGTAGGGCGAAATGAGCAGTTCTTC
CDR3 protein: CSARDRVGRNEQFF

clone size: .
J gene: TRBJ1-4
D gene: .
V gene: TRBV4-1
CDR3 length: 15
CDR3 DNA: TGCGCCAGCAGCCAGGGGTCGGGATGGAATGAAAAACTGTTTTTT
CDR3 protein: CASSQGSGWNEKLFF

clone size: .
J gene: TRBJ2-1
D gene: TRBD2
V gene: TRBV14
CDR3 length: 21
CDR3 DNA: TGTGCCAGCAGCCAACTCCCGGGACTAGCGGGGGTCAGGGGTAATTACAATGAGCAGTTCTTC
CDR3 protein: CASSQLPGLAGVRGNYNEQFF

clone size: .
J gene: TRBJ2-3
D gene: TRBD2
V gene: TRBV24-1
CDR3 length: 17
CDR3 DNA: TGTGCCACCAGTGATACCCGACTAGCGGGATTCACAGATACGCAGTATTTT
CDR3 protein: CATSDTRLAGFTDTQYF

clone size: .
J gene: TRBJ2-5
D gene: .
V gene: TRBV5-1
CDR3 length: 14
CDR3 DNA: TGCGCCAGCAGCTTGGTTAGTCACCAAGAGACCCAGTACTTC
CDR3 protein: CASSLVSHQETQYF

clone size: few
J gene: TRBJ2-5
D gene: TRBD1
V gene: TRBV3-1
CDR3 length: 13
CDR3 DNA: TGTGCCAGCAACGACAGGGTGGGGGAGACCCAGTACTTC
CDR3 protein: CASNDRVGETQYF

clone size: few
J gene: TRBJ2-1
D gene: .
V gene: TRBV29-1
CDR3 length: 12
CDR3 DNA: TGCAGCGGGGGGACTGCCCGGGTTGAGCAGTTCTTC
CDR3 protein: CSGGTARVEQFF

clone size: few
J gene: TRBJ2-1
D gene: .
V gene: TRBV3-1
CDR3 length: 16
CDR3 DNA: TGTGCCAGCAGCCCCGTGCGGAGGGGTACCTACAATGAGCAGTTCTTC
CDR3 protein: CASSPVRRGTYNEQFF

clone size: many
J gene: TRBJ2-1
D gene: TRBD2
V gene: TRBV3-1
CDR3 length: 15
CDR3 DNA: TGTGCCAGCAGCCAAGGTAGCGGGGCCTACAATGAGCAGTTCTTC
CDR3 protein: CASSQGSGAYNEQFF

clone size: .
J gene: TRBJ2-3
D gene: .
V gene: TRBV2
CDR3 length: 13
CDR3 DNA: TGTGCCAGCAGTGAATGGGGGGCAGATACGCAGTATTTT
CDR3 protein: CASSEWGADTQYF

clone size: .
J gene: TRBJ2-1
D gene: TRBD1
V gene: TRBV15
CDR3 length: 17
CDR3 DNA: TGTGCCACCAGCCCCCGCGTCGGGACAGCGGACTACAATGAGCAGTTCTTC
CDR3 protein: CATSPRVGTADYNEQFF

clone size: .
J gene: TRBJ2-7
D gene: TRBD2
V gene: TRBV7-2
CDR3 length: 14
CDR3 DNA: TGTGCCAGCAGCACGGGACTAGCTCTGTACGAGCAGTACTTC
CDR3 protein: CASSTGLALYEQYF

clone size: few
J gene: TRBJ2-3
D gene: .
V gene: TRBV2
CDR3 length: 14
CDR3 DNA: TGTGCCAGCAGTATAGCGTATACCACAGATACGCAGTATTTT
CDR3 protein: CASSIAYTTDTQYF

clone size: .
J gene: TRBJ1-1
D gene: TRBD1
V gene: TRBV5-1
CDR3 length: 15
CDR3 DNA: TGCGCCAGCATGGTAGGGACAGGGGGCATCGCTGAAGCTTTCTTT
CDR3 protein: CASMVGTGGIAEAFF

clone size: .
J gene: TRBJ1-1
D gene: .
V gene: TRBV3-1
CDR3 length: 15
CDR3 DNA: TGTGCCAGCAGCCAAGACGGAAAAAGGGACACTGAAGCTTTCTTT
CDR3 protein: CASSQDGKRDTEAFF

clone size: few
J gene: TRBJ2-3
D gene: TRBD1
V gene: TRBV12-3/TRBV12-4
CDR3 length: 15
CDR3 DNA: TGTGCCAGCAGTTACCGGGACAGGGGCTTCGATACGCAGTATTTT
CDR3 protein: CASSYRDRGFDTQYF

clone size: few
J gene: TRBJ2-5
D gene: TRBD2
V gene: TRBV5-1
CDR3 length: 17
CDR3 DNA: TGCGCCAGCAGCCCCGGGACGGGACTAGCGGGAAGAGAGACCCAGTACTTC
CDR3 protein: CASSPGTGLAGRETQYF

clone size: .
J gene: TRBJ1-6
D gene: TRBD1
V gene: TRBV6-5
CDR3 length: 19
CDR3 DNA: TGTGCCAGCAGTTATTCAGGACAGGGGGCGAGCTCCTATAATTCACCCCTCCACTTT
CDR3 protein: CASSYSGQGASSYNSPLHF

clone size: many
J gene: TRBJ2-3
D gene: TRBD1
V gene: TRBV24-1
CDR3 length: 18
CDR3 DNA: TGTGCCACCAGTGATTTTAAAGGGCGGACAGGAGGTGCAGATACGCAGTATTTT
CDR3 protein: CATSDFKGRTGGADTQYF

clone size: many
J gene: TRBJ2-1
D gene: .
V gene: TRBV6-1
CDR3 length: 14
CDR3 DNA: TGTGCCAGCATAATAACCCTACATGACAATGAGCAGTTCTTC
CDR3 protein: CASIITLHDNEQFF

clone size: few
J gene: TRBJ1-5
D gene: .
V gene: TRBV14
CDR3 length: 13
CDR3 DNA: TGTGCCAGCAGCCAATTTAGGGGTCAGCCCCAGCATTTT
CDR3 protein: CASSQFRGQPQHF

clone size: few
J gene: TRBJ1-3
D gene: TRBD1
V gene: TRBV2
CDR3 length: 13
CDR3 DNA: TGTGCCAGCGGAGGGGGCTCGGGAAACACCATATATTTT
CDR3 protein: CASGGGSGNTIYF

clone size: few
J gene: TRBJ2-5
D gene: .
V gene: TRBV5-1
CDR3 length: 14
CDR3 DNA: TGCGCCAGCACCTCTGGGGCACGTCAAGAGACCCAGTACTTC
CDR3 protein: CASTSGARQETQYF

clone size: many
J gene: TRBJ2-1
D gene: TRBD2
V gene: TRBV2
CDR3 length: 16
CDR3 DNA: TGTGCCAGCAGTCCCAGACGGACTAGCCCGTACCATGAGCAGTTCTTC
CDR3 protein: CASSPRRTSPYHEQFF

clone size: .
J gene: TRBJ1-5
D gene: .
V gene: TRBV4-2
CDR3 length: 18
CDR3 DNA: TGTGCCAGCAGCCAAGATACAGGGAGACAAGGGAGGAATCAGCCCCAGCATTTT
CDR3 protein: CASSQDTGRQGRNQPQHF

clone size: .
J gene: TRBJ1-1
D gene: .
V gene: TRBV29-1
CDR3 length: 13
CDR3 DNA: TGCAGCACGAGGGACCGCCGAGTTACTGAAGCTTTCTTT
CDR3 protein: CSTRDRRVTEAFF

clone size: .
J gene: TRBJ2-7
D gene: .
V gene: TRBV28
CDR3 length: 16
CDR3 DNA: TGTGCCAGCAGTTCGGATAGGGGAGGAAAGTCCTACGAGCAGTACTTC
CDR3 protein: CASSSDRGGKSYEQYF

clone size: .
J gene: TRBJ2-1
D gene: TRBD2
V gene: TRBV7-2
CDR3 length: 16
CDR3 DNA: TGTGCCAGCAGCTTAACTAGCGGGAGGGCCGCGGATGAGCAGTTCTTC
CDR3 protein: CASSLTSGRAADEQFF

clone size: .
J gene: TRBJ2-4
D gene: TRBD2
V gene: TRBV7-2
CDR3 length: 15
CDR3 DNA: TGTGCCAGCAGCCCCGGACTAGCGGGAGAGAGCATTCAGTACTTC
CDR3 protein: CASSPGLAGESIQYF

clone size: few
J gene: TRBJ2-3
D gene: TRBD1
V gene: TRBV12-3/TRBV12-4
CDR3 length: 13
CDR3 DNA: TGTGCCAGCAAGAAAACAGGGGGAGATACGCAGTATTTT
CDR3 protein: CASKKTGGDTQYF

clone size: many
J gene: TRBJ2-7
D gene: .
V gene: TRBV27
CDR3 length: 15
CDR3 DNA: TGTGCCAGCAGTTTCCGAACGGGAGACGCCTACGAGCAGTACTTC
CDR3 protein: CASSFRTGDAYEQYF

clone size: many
J gene: TRBJ1-5
D gene: TRBD1
V gene: TRBV12-3/TRBV12-4
CDR3 length: 14
CDR3 DNA: TGTGCCAGCGGACGTGGAGGGGGCGGTGGGCCCCAGCATTTT
CDR3 protein: CASGRGGGGGPQHF

clone size: .
J gene: TRBJ2-7
D gene: .
V gene: TRBV11-2
CDR3 length: 11
CDR3 DNA: TGTGCCAGCACCGCCGGGCGCGAGCAGTACTTC
CDR3 protein: CASTAGREQYF

clone size: .
J gene: TRBJ1-1
D gene: .
V gene: TRBV20-1
CDR3 length: 14
CDR3 DNA: TGCAGTGCTAGAGATGCAGGGGTCAACACTGAAGCTTTCTTT
CDR3 protein: CSARDAGVNTEAFF

clone size: .
J gene: TRBJ2-1
D gene: TRBD2
V gene: TRBV3-1
CDR3 length: 15
CDR3 DNA: TGTGCCAGCAGCCAAGCTAGCGGTACTGGGTATGAGCAGTTCTTC
CDR3 protein: CASSQASGTGYEQFF

clone size: .
J gene: TRBJ2-3
D gene: .
V gene: TRBV20-1
CDR3 length: 14
CDR3 DNA: TGCAGTACTATTTTCACAGAAAGGGGGGATACGCAGTATTTT
CDR3 protein: CSTIFTERGDTQYF

clone size: few
J gene: TRBJ2-1
D gene: .
V gene: TRBV7-8
CDR3 length: 13
CDR3 DNA: TGTGCCAGCAGTACGGGCTCCGCGAACGAGCAGTTCTTC
CDR3 protein: CASSTGSANEQFF

clone size: few
J gene: TRBJ2-3
D gene: .
V gene: TRBV18
CDR3 length: 12
CDR3 DNA: TGTGCCAGCTCAGCCTACACAGATACGCAGTATTTT
CDR3 protein: CASSAYTDTQYF

clone size: .
J gene: TRBJ1-1
D gene: .
V gene: TRBV7-6
CDR3 length: 13
CDR3 DNA: TGTGCCAGCGCCGGGACGGTGAACACTGAAGCTTTCTTT
CDR3 protein: CASAGTVNTEAFF

clone size: many
J gene: TRBJ1-3
D gene: .
V gene: TRBV20-1
CDR3 length: 13
CDR3 DNA: TGCAGTGCTAGAAGGGTATTTGGAAACACCATATATTTT
CDR3 protein: CSARRVFGNTIYF

clone size: few
J gene: TRBJ2-5
D gene: .
V gene: TRBV12-3/TRBV12-4
CDR3 length: 14
CDR3 DNA: TGTGCCAGCAGTTTCTGGGCTGGAAAAGAGACCCAGTACTTC
CDR3 protein: CASSFWAGKETQYF

clone size: .
J gene: TRBJ2-3
D gene: .
V gene: TRBV4-2
CDR3 length: 12
CDR3 DNA: TGTGCCAGCAGCCATGAGGGACTTGCGCAGTATTTT
CDR3 protein: CASSHEGLAQYF

clone size: .
J gene: TRBJ2-7
D gene: .
V gene: TRBV3-1
CDR3 length: 13
CDR3 DNA: TGTGCCAGCAGTCCCATGACTAACTACGAGCAGTACTTC
CDR3 protein: CASSPMTNYEQYF

clone size: few
J gene: TRBJ2-5
D gene: TRBD2
V gene: TRBV7-2
CDR3 length: 14
CDR3 DNA: TGTGCCAGCAGCGGAGGACTAGCTAGGGAGACCCAGTACTTC
CDR3 protein: CASSGGLARETQYF

clone size: few
J gene: TRBJ2-1
D gene: .
V gene: TRBV19
CDR3 length: 12
CDR3 DNA: TGTGCCAGTACCGGGACATACAATGAGCAGTTCTTC
CDR3 protein: CASTGTYNEQFF

clone size: .
J gene: TRBJ2-5
D gene: .
V gene: TRBV28
CDR3 length: 15
CDR3 DNA: TGTGCCAGCAGTCCTCCTTGGGTATTCCAAGAGACCCAGTACTTC
CDR3 protein: CASSPPWVFQETQYF

clone size: few
J gene: TRBJ2-5
D gene: .
V gene: TRBV10-3
CDR3 length: 12
CDR3 DNA: TGTGCCATCAGTGAGTCGAAAGAGACCCAGTACTTC
CDR3 protein: CAISESKETQYF

clone size: .
J gene: TRBJ2-5
D gene: .
V gene: TRBV7-9
CDR3 length: 14
CDR3 DNA: TGTGCCAGCAGCTCCCCTGGAGAGACGGAGACCCAGTACTTC
CDR3 protein: CASSSPGETETQYF

clone size: few
J gene: TRBJ2-3
D gene: .
V gene: TRBV5-1
CDR3 length: 15
CDR3 DNA: TGCGCCAGCAGCCTACAAGGGATTGGCACAGATACGCAGTATTTT
CDR3 protein: CASSLQGIGTDTQYF

clone size: few
J gene: TRBJ2-7
D gene: .
V gene: TRBV5-1
CDR3 length: 14
CDR3 DNA: TGCGCCAGCAGCTTGGGGGACATAGACTACGAGCAGTACTTC
CDR3 protein: CASSLGDIDYEQYF

clone size: many
J gene: TRBJ1-1
D gene: .
V gene: TRBV7-9
CDR3 length: 14
CDR3 DNA: TGTGCCAGCAGCTCCCAGGGACTTGGGACTGAAGCTTTCTTT
CDR3 protein: CASSSQGLGTEAFF

clone size: .
J gene: TRBJ2-5
D gene: .
V gene: TRBV12-3/TRBV12-4
CDR3 length: 15
CDR3 DNA: TGTGCCAGCAGTTTTGAGGGGAGGTGGCAAGAGACCCAGTACTTC
CDR3 protein: CASSFEGRWQETQYF